This T cell receptor (beta chain) emerged from a study of monozygotic twins with cystic fibrosis. The study's findings and limits: Unrelated CF individuals shared fewer identical clonotypes than monozygotic CF twins.

The V gene lost 2 bases and the J gene lost 5 bases, with 10 bases spanning the gap. CDR3 size: 13 residues. The germline CDR1 and CDR2 sequences are SGHRS and YFSETQ. Assay: immunoSEQ multiplex PCR; the TCRdb copy retains only in-frame clones and omits some. The sample yields around 21,000 clones, just under 90% seen once. On this clone itself: What it binds is unknown.

The TCR originated in a woman in her 30s with cystic fibrosis. The specimen sequenced was blood. The rearrangement links TRBV5-1 to TRBJ2-5; D remains ambiguous. In DNA, the CDR3 is TGCGCCAGCAGCTTTCTAGTTGGGGAGACCCAGTACTTC. Amino acid sequence: CASSFLVGETQYF.